This record covers a single T cell receptor beta chain. Looked up from germline, CDR1 is MDHEN and CDR2 is SYDVKM. Trimming at V came to 10 bases and at J to 0 bases, leaving 12 bases not matched to a gene. The length of the CDR3 is 18 residues. TCRdb keeps only in-frame clones here, not all; method: immunoSEQ multiplex PCR. Of 80,000 to 90,000 clones listed, around 94% are singletons. The sample belongs to a study of technical replicates of blood from several donors. Sequencing was performed on T cells isolated from PBMCs. The origin of this receptor is a human donor in good health. This chain links TRBV28 with TRBJ2-3; TRBD2 aligns across 14 bases. The CDR3 DNA follows: TGTGCCACCTACCCGGGACTAGCGGGGGTAAGAAGCACAGATACGCAGTATTTT. Its protein product is CATYPGLAGVRSTDTQYF.